This paragraph reports one TCR beta chain. Its antigen is still unknown. Through Arm-PCR of CDR3 regions and iRepertoire HTBI primers, TCR beta libraries were built. TCRdb passed the multiplex PCR reads through MiXCR, listing each CDR3 protein once. The top ten clones hold around 7.6% of a sample with fewer than 450,000 distinct CDR3 sequences, about 15% of them seen once. Noted time point: newly diagnosed GD, antithyroid drugs for less than 3 months. Extracted RNA from PBMCs served as the source of the TCR library. The data originate from a study of regulatory T cells in long-lasting Graves disease. The study's findings and limits: Accuracy might have suffered from few samples. Favoring TRBV28, TRBJ1-2 and TRBJ2-5 was a feature seen in persistent disease.

The V gene's germline CDR1 is MDHEN and CDR2 SYDVKM. The CDR3 covers 17 residues. V dropped 4 bases and J dropped 2 bases, with 18 bases sitting between them. These data also formed part of another study, on T cells in Graves' hyperthyroidism and ophthalmopathy.

V is TRBV28 and J is TRBJ2-1; no firm D call. This sample comprised peripheral blood mononuclear cells (PBMCs), obtained at new diagnosis, from a patient treated with antithyroid drugs. The receptor's source is a woman aged 40 to 55 with Graves disease. CDR3: CASSSSRVWAPYNEQFF. In DNA, the CDR3 is TGTGCCAGCAGTTCATCTCGTGTGTGGGCCCCCTACAATGAGCAGTTCTTC.